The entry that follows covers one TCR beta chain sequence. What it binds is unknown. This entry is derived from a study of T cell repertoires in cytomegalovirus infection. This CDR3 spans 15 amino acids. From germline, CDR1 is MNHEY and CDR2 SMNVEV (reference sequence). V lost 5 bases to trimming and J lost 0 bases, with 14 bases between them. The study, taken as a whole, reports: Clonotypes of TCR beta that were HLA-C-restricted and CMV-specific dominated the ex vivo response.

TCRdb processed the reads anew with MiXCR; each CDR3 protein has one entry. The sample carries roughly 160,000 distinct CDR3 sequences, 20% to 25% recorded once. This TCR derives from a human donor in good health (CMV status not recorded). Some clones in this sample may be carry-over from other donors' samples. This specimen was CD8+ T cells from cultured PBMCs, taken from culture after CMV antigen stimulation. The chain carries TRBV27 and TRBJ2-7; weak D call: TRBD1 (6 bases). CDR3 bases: TGTGCCAGCAGTCCAGGGGCAGCCACCTCCTACGAGCAGTACTTC. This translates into CASSPGAATSYEQYF.